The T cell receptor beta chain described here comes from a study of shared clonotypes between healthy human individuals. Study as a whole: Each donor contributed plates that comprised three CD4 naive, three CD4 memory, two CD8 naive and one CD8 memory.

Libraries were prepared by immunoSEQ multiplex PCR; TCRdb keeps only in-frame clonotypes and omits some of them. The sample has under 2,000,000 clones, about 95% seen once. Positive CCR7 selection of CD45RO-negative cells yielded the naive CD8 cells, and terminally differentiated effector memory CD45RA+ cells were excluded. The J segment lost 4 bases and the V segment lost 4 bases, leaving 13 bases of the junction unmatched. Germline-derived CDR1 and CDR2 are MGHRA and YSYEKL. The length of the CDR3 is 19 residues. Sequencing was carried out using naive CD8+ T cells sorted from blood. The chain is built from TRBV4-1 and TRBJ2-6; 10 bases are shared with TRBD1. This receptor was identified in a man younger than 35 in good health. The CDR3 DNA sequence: TGCGCCAGCAGCCCTTCGGGACAGGGGCCGGTGAGCGGGGCCAACGTCCTGACTTTC. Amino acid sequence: CASSPSGQGPVSGANVLTF.